These T cell receptor beta chains were read from a single sample in a study of shared clonotypes between healthy human individuals. Only in-frame clones appear in the TCRdb table, and some are missing; sequencing was by immunoSEQ multiplex PCR. The profile shows approximately 720,000 clones, roughly 94% of them singletons. The specimen was naive CD8+ T cells sorted from blood. These TCRs come from a man aged 25-45 years in good health. The CDR3 runs from the conserved cysteine through the conserved F or W. The D gene is left open where the match is weak. Clone size is stated in some rows and not others, as once, few, many or a class when expanded.

D gene	V gene	clone size	J gene	CDR3 protein	CDR3 DNA
TRBD2	TRBV10-1	NA	TRBJ2-3	CASAGPSGRPDTQYF	TGCGCCAGCGCGGGCCCAAGCGGGAGGCCAGATACGCAGTATTTT
NA	TRBV13	few	TRBJ2-7	CASSSSNAGPEQYF	TGTGCCAGCAGCTCCTCAAATGCAGGCCCCGAGCAGTACTTC
NA	TRBV14	NA	TRBJ2-7	CASSQSGDSYEQYF	TGTGCCAGCAGCCAATCGGGGGACAGCTACGAGCAGTACTTC
NA	TRBV7-9	NA	TRBJ1-3	CASSLDPGNTIYF	TGTGCCAGCAGCTTAGATCCTGGAAACACCATATATTTT
NA	TRBV21-1	NA	TRBJ2-1	CASRSARRRMGHNEQFF	TGTGCCAGCAGGTCGGCGCGGAGGCGAATGGGGCACAATGAGCAGTTCTTC
NA	TRBV29-1	once	TRBJ2-2	CSVPFANTGELFF	TGCAGCGTCCCGTTCGCGAACACCGGGGAGCTGTTTTTT
NA	TRBV27	NA	TRBJ2-7	CASSFSRSYEQYF	TGTGCCAGCAGTTTTAGCCGGTCCTACGAGCAGTACTTC
NA	TRBV6-5	NA	TRBJ2-7	CASSPLGVGDEQYF	TGTGCCAGCAGTCCGCTCGGGGTGGGGGACGAGCAGTACTTC
TRBD1	TRBV10-1	NA	TRBJ1-2	CASRGQLANYGYTF	TGCGCCAGCAGGGGACAGCTAGCTAACTATGGCTACACCTTC
NA	TRBV9	NA	TRBJ1-1	CASSPWGNTEAFF	TGTGCCAGCAGCCCCTGGGGGAACACTGAAGCTTTCTTT
NA	TRBV13	NA	TRBJ1-1	CASSSVRGTEAFF	TGTGCCAGCAGCTCCGTGCGTGGCACTGAAGCTTTCTTT
TRBD2	TRBV5-1	NA	TRBJ2-7	CASSLRGGLGEQYF	TGCGCCAGCAGCTTGCGGGGGGGCCTTGGCGAGCAGTACTTC
NA	TRBV27	NA	TRBJ1-5	CASSWAGIGQPQHF	TGTGCCAGCAGTTGGGCAGGAATAGGGCAGCCCCAGCATTTT